This T cell receptor (beta chain) was recorded in a study of T cell responses to AZD1222 COVID-19 vaccine. The length of the CDR3 is 12 residues. The germline V gene encodes CDR1 SEHNR and CDR2 FQNEAQ (reference sequence). Deletions cut 3 bases from V and 4 bases from J, with 4 bases between. Whole-study results and caveats: Spike-wide vaccine-associated CD4 TCRs dominated at 160-218 and 743-854. The donor cohort was predominantly white British with a female majority, and clonal diversity may have been underestimated.

The protocol was immunoSEQ multiplex PCR, while the TCRdb copy is restricted to in-frame clones and leaves out a portion. The sample records about 120,000 clones, roughly nine tenths being singletons. With regard to this clone: Its antigen is unknown.

This specimen consisted of peripheral blood, obtained on day 0 of AZD1222 vaccination. This rearrangement joins TRBV7-9 to TRBJ1-5; no reliable D call. This TCR was recovered from an adult in good health. DNA of the CDR3: TGTGCCAGCAGCTTGTTAAATCAGCCCCAGCATTTT. Translation gives CASSLLNQPQHF.